This T cell receptor beta chain was identified during a study of siplizumab effects on memory and regulatory T cells. For this clone: Its antigen is unknown.

Each sample contributed around 10^5 TCR templates to the assay. The repertoire was sequenced with immunoSEQ multiplex PCR; TCRdb's copy has only in-frame clones and lacks some. The sample carries 60,000 to 70,000 clones, over 70% recorded once. The CDR3 covers 15 residues. The germline V gene has CDR1 MNHEY and CDR2 SMNVEV (reference sequence). Between the trimmed V and J ends, which lost 0 bases and 5 bases, there was a span of 10 bases. Overall study results and limits: Poor capture below about 10^-5 frequency left most alloreactive clones unmapped to unstimulated subsets. Contribution to the alloresponse seemed major for naive T cells, which also seemed more diverse than memory cells. Versus roughly 27% in controls, the mappable alloreactive CD4+ clones averaged about 69% Treg-derived with siplizumab.

The chain joins TRBV27 to TRBJ1-4; possibly TRBD1 for D (5 bases). Source material: Tregs sorted from blood. The sequence derives from a human donor in good health. The CDR3 reads CASSLSQGLNEKLFF. The DNA of the CDR3 is TGTGCCAGCAGTTTATCGCAGGGTTTAAATGAAAAACTGTTTTTT.